The sequence of this T cell receptor beta chain was determined in a study of T cells of healthy individuals. Germline V gene data show CDR1 as SEHNR and CDR2 as FQNEAQ (reference sequence). Trimming removed 4 bases at V and 3 bases at J, with 15 bases between. This CDR3 is built from 16 residues. Using its own MiXCR run on the 5' RACE reads, TCRdb lists one record per CDR3 protein. The sample lists about 82,000 distinct CDR3 sequences, about 4.8% seen once, with 7.5% in the top ten. This chain connects TRBV7-9 to TRBJ2-2, with D hard to call. The sequence derives from a female donor in good health. CDR3 sequence: CASSSLDSSYTGELFF. CDR3 DNA sequence: TGTGCCAGCAGCTCCCTTGATAGCAGTTACACCGGGGAGCTGTTTTTT.